What follows are 26 T cell receptor beta chains derived from one specimen sequenced in a study of molecular identifiers for immune sequencing clone quantification. TCRdb re-derived calls from the PCR reads in MiXCR, one entry per CDR3 protein. The repertoire consists of a few hundred thousand distinct CDR3 sequences, with roughly 24% occurring once and the leading ten covering 0.74%. The sequenced sample was naive CD8+ T cells from blood, with Jurkat cell RNA spiked in. Specified subset: FACS-sorted CD8+CD4-CCR7+CD45RA+ naive T cells. These receptors all stem from a human donor in good health. Some libraries in this study had Jurkat cell RNA spiked in.

This clonotype turned up a few times. This chain connects TRBV4-1 to TRBJ2-7; D is unresolved. This CDR3 spans 13 amino acids. Germline lookup yields CDR1 MGHRA and CDR2 YSYEKL. The germline V and J ends were trimmed by 2 bases and 3 bases, with 8 bases remaining between them. The CDR3 DNA reads as TGCGCCAGCAGCCAATTGTACAGCTACGAGCAGTACTTC. The encoded protein is CASSQLYSYEQYF.

Concerning this clonotype itself: A clone one base away is much larger, so this may be a read error. The chain recombines TRBV5-1 with TRBJ2-7, with TRBD1 identical over 7 bases. Trimming at V came to 3 bases and at J to 5 bases, leaving 11 bases not matched to a gene. Germline loops: CDR1 SGHRS, CDR2 YFSETQ. This CDR3 is 15 amino acids long. The CDR3 bases are TGCGCCAGCAGCTCGTCCCGGGACAGCTTTGACGAGCAGTACTTC. Its protein product is CASSSSRDSFDEQYF.

This clonotype appeared a few times. V is TRBV7-6 and J is TRBJ1-1; D is ambiguous. CDR1 and CDR2 from the germline V gene are SGHVS and FNYEAQ. Trimming pared 5 bases from V and 7 bases from J, leaving 14 bases between. This CDR3 has 13 amino acids. Here the CDR3 DNA reads TGTGCCAGCAGCCCCCCCCGCGTTTTTGAAGCTTTCTTT. It codes for CASSPPRVFEAFF.

CDR3 in DNA: TGCAGTACCCAGCGGGAATGGTCAGATACGCAGTATTTT. It is translated as CSTQREWSDTQYF. The chain is built from TRBV20-1 and TRBJ2-3; TRBD2 matches 7 bases. This CDR3 spans 13 amino acids. The V gene's germline CDR1 is DFQATT and CDR2 SNEGSKA (reference sequence). Trimming took 8 bases from V and 4 from J; bases not matched to a gene: 9.

The chain is built from TRBV19 and TRBJ1-4; D remains ambiguous. Trimming pared 10 bases from V and 2 bases from J, leaving 14 bases between. CDR3 length equals 14 residues. Per germline, CDR1 LNHDA and CDR2 SQIVND (reference sequence). This chain's CDR3 is CATANFATNEKLFF. The CDR3 nucleotides are TGTGCCACTGCGAATTTTGCGACTAATGAAAAACTGTTTTTT.

For the CDR3, the DNA is TGTGCCAGCAGCACGCGAGGGGGTGTGACTGAAGCTTTCTTT. It encodes CASSTRGGVTEAFF. The chain joins TRBV9 to TRBJ1-1; a weak D match, TRBD1 (6 bases). Germline V gene lookup returns CDR1 SGDLS and CDR2 YYNGEE. The CDR3 consists of 14 residues. V lost 4 bases to trimming and J lost 5 bases, with 15 bases between them.

A remark on this clonotype: Lacking the conserved final phenylalanine or tryptophan, this CDR3 likely reflects a read error. The chain employs TRBV6-2 or TRBV6-3 and TRBJ2-1; perhaps TRBD2 as D (5 bases). The V gene lost 5 bases and the J gene lost 8 bases, with 10 bases spanning the gap. Germline-derived CDR1 and CDR2 are MNHEY and SVGEGT. The CDR3 is made up of 12 amino acids. The CDR3 reads CASSLAGDEQFC. The CDR3 DNA is TGTGCCAGCAGTCTCGCCGGGGATGAGCAGTTCTGC.

This clonotype appeared many times. The V call is TRBV29-1, the J call TRBJ2-7; a weak D match, TRBD1 (5 bases). Trimming pared 8 bases from V and 0 bases from J, leaving 17 bases between. Per the germline V gene, CDR1 is SQVTM and CDR2 is ANQGSEA. The length of the CDR3 is 14 residues. As DNA, the CDR3 is TGCAGCATCAAAAGGGGCGCCAGCTCCTACGAGCAGTACTTC. This gives the protein CSIKRGASSYEQYF.

This clonotype has only a few counts. The chain employs TRBV12-3 or TRBV12-4 and TRBJ2-3; a weak D match, TRBD2 (7 bases). Trimming left V 6 bases short and J 5 bases short, with 33 bases between. CDR3 length: 20 residues. CDR3 DNA: TGTGCCAGCAGAACCCTTGGAGGGGAGATGCGGGGGCCTCTTAAAGATACGCAGTATTTT. Its translation: CASRTLGGEMRGPLKDTQYF.

On this clonotype: A single base separates this from a much larger clone, so it may be a read error. The V and J genes are TRBV13 and TRBJ2-3; 9 bases are shared with TRBD2. Germline lookup yields CDR1 PRHDT and CDR2 FYEKMQ (reference sequence). The CDR3 loop spans 15 amino acids. Trimming cost V 5 bases and J 4 bases; bases outside gene matches: 7. The CDR3 sequence is CASSRLAGRSDTQYF. The CDR3 region has the DNA TGTGCCAGCAGCCGTCTAGCGGGGAGATCAGATACGCAGTATTTT.

This rearrangement joins TRBV29-1 to TRBJ2-7, with D perhaps TRBD1 (6 bases). Germline V gene data show CDR1 as SQVTM and CDR2 as ANQGSEA. With 6 bases removed from V and 2 bases from J, the gap between germline ends came to 17 bases. CDR3 length: 14 residues. As DNA, the CDR3 is TGCAGCGTCGAGACAGGTCCAGGGCCCTACGAGCAGTACTTC. Its protein is CSVETGPGPYEQYF.

In its sample, this clonotype was seen a few times. The genes are TRBV10-3 and TRBJ2-5, with 12 bases aligning to TRBD2. The J segment lost 5 bases and the V segment lost 1 base, leaving 8 bases of the junction unmatched. The CDR3 extends over 17 amino acids. The germline V gene encodes CDR1 ENHRY and CDR2 SYGVKD. The CDR3 coding sequence is TGTGCCATCAGTGAGTTCCCGGGACTAGCGGGCTTGGAGACCCAGTACTTC. The encoded protein is CAISEFPGLAGLETQYF.

This sequence joins TRBV12-5 and TRBJ2-7; 7 bases line up with TRBD1. CDR1 is LGHNT, CDR2 FRNRAP, per germline. The CDR3 loop spans 14 amino acids. The V gene end was trimmed by 5 bases and the J gene end by 0 bases; junction bases not matched to a gene: 4. As DNA, the CDR3 is TGTGCTAGTGGTCCCTGGACAGGCTCCTACGAGCAGTACTTC. It yields the protein CASGPWTGSYEQYF. Full variable domain (missing parts from reference TRBV12-5 and TRBJ2-7): DARVTQTPRHKVTEMGQEVTMRCQPILGHNTVFWYRQTMMQGLELLAYFRNRAPLDDSGMPKDRFSAEMPDATLATLKIQPSEPRDSAVYFCASGPWTGSYEQYFGPGTRLTVT.

There are many counts of this clonotype. The chain combines TRBV7-2 with TRBJ2-1, with TRBD2 identical over 8 bases. The CDR3 loop spans 14 amino acids. CDR1 is SGHTA and CDR2 is FQGNSA in the germline V gene. Trimming cost V 5 bases and J 9 bases; bases outside gene matches: 9. CDR3 nucleotide sequence: TGTGCCAGCAGCGGAGGACTAGCCGCGCTTGAGCAGTTCTTC. It specifies CASSGGLAALEQFF.

A remark on this clonotype: One junction end disagrees with the germline gene, perhaps due to a read error. V and J are TRBV7-6 and TRBJ1-1; no clear D gene. CDR3 size: 13 residues. Germline V gene lookup returns CDR1 SGHVS and CDR2 FNYEAQ. CDR3 DNA sequence: TGTGCCAGCAGATTAGTGGGAACCACTGAAGCTCTCTTT. Translating gives CASRLVGTTEALF. Full variable domain (missing parts from reference TRBV7-6 and TRBJ1-1): GAGVSQSPRYKVTKRGQDVALRCDPISGHVSLYWYRQALGQGPEFLTYFNYEAQQDKSGLPNDRFSAERPEGSISTLTIQRTEQRDSAMYRCASRLVGTTEALFGQGTRLTVV.

This clonotype appeared many times. The chain is built from TRBV12-3 or TRBV12-4 and TRBJ2-5; TRBD1 matches at 10 bases. The J segment lost 5 bases and the V segment lost 6 bases, leaving 6 bases of the junction unmatched. The CDR3 runs 14 residues. CDR3 in DNA: TGTGCCAGCAGCTACGGGACAGGGGTCGAGACCCAGTACTTC. It yields the protein CASSYGTGVETQYF.

There are many counts of this clonotype. This sequence joins TRBV7-2 and TRBJ2-7; D is unresolved. This CDR3 is 13 amino acids long. Trimming cost V 2 bases and J 7 bases, with 12 bases left between them. Germline V CDR1 and CDR2: SGHTA, FQGNSA. The chain's CDR3 is CASSLTGPREQYF. The CDR3, as DNA: TGTGCCAGCAGCTTAACTGGCCCTAGGGAGCAGTACTTC.

This clonotype was seen more than once but under ten times. The CDR3: CASSLTGMVSGELFF. Here the CDR3 DNA reads TGTGCCAGCAGTTTAACAGGAATGGTCTCCGGGGAGCTGTTTTTT. The V gene is TRBV28, the J gene TRBJ2-2; possibly TRBD1 for D (5 bases). Trimming left V 2 bases short and J 6 bases short, with 13 bases between. The CDR3 runs to 15 residues. The germline V gene encodes CDR1 MDHEN and CDR2 SYDVKM.

There are a few counts of this clonotype. The rearrangement links TRBV9 to TRBJ2-2, with D perhaps TRBD2 (7 bases). CDR1 and CDR2 from the germline V gene are SGDLS and YYNGEE. This CDR3 comprises 18 residues. Trimming removed 0 bases from V and 4 bases from J, with 19 bases in between. The CDR3 sequence is CASSVALGGGGATGELFF. CDR3 DNA sequence: TGTGCCAGCAGCGTAGCTTTGGGAGGAGGGGGGGCCACCGGGGAGCTGTTTTTT.

This clonotype was seen a few times. J is TRBJ2-3 and V is TRBV6-2 or TRBV6-3; D call uncertain. This CDR3 contains 15 residues. Germline values: CDR1 MNHEY, CDR2 SVGEGT. V lost 7 bases, J lost 2 bases, and 16 bases lay in between. CDR3: CASTPFSVYTDTQYF. CDR3 DNA: TGTGCCAGCACCCCATTTTCTGTTTACACAGATACGCAGTATTTT.

About this clonotype: This likely comes from a read error, as the CDR3 has no conserved phenylalanine or tryptophan at its end. V is TRBV28 and J is TRBJ1-2; no clear D gene. The length of the CDR3 is 13 residues. CDR1 is MDHEN and CDR2 is SYDVKM in the germline V gene. With 3 bases removed from V and 7 bases from J, the gap between germline ends came to 12 bases. The CDR3 region has the DNA TGTGCCAGCAGTTTTCAGGAGTTGGCTGGCTACACCCTC. Encoded protein: CASSFQELAGYTL.

Worth noting for this clonotype: This clone may be a read error of a much larger clone one base away. Lacking the conserved final phenylalanine or tryptophan, this CDR3 likely reflects a read error. The chain has TRBV20-1 and TRBJ2-3; 7 positions agree with TRBD1. Trimming cost V 4 bases and J 0 bases; bases outside gene matches: 10. Per germline, CDR1 DFQATT and CDR2 SNEGSKA (reference sequence). This CDR3 region has 16 residues. The CDR3 region is CSATGGVRVSTDTQYL. The CDR3 coding sequence is TGCAGTGCTACAGGGGGAGTGCGGGTTAGCACAGATACGCAGTATCTT.

This clonotype was seen repeatedly, ten times or more. This chain joins TRBV9 and TRBJ2-7; D perhaps matches TRBD2 (6 bases). Germline loops: CDR1 SGDLS, CDR2 YYNGEE. This CDR3 region has 15 residues. Trimming pared 4 bases from V and 3 bases from J, leaving 17 bases between. CDR3 in DNA: TGTGCCAGCAGCCCGGGACCGCGGAGGGACTACGAGCAGTACTTC. Amino acids: CASSPGPRRDYEQYF.

This clonotype was recorded at least ten times. This chain connects TRBV2 to TRBJ1-1, with D hard to call. CDR1 is SNHLY and CDR2 is FYNNEI in the germline V gene. The V gene lost 4 bases and the J gene lost 7 bases, with 7 bases spanning the gap. The CDR3 is made up of 11 amino acids. The DNA for the CDR3 is TGTGCCAGCAGTGCCGGCATTGAAGCTTTCTTT. The encoded protein is CASSAGIEAFF.

This clonotype was counted many times. The CDR3 nucleotides are TGTGCCAGCAGTTTATGGGACAGGCACACTGAAGCTTTCTTT. As protein: CASSLWDRHTEAFF. V usage is TRBV27 and J usage is TRBJ1-1; 8 nucleotides align to TRBD1. The CDR3 is made up of 14 amino acids. J gave up 3 bases and V 1 base, and 1 base lay outside the gene matches. Germline CDR1 is MNHEY and CDR2 is SMNVEV (reference sequence).

This clonotype was observed a few times. The chain couples TRBV2 to TRBJ2-1, with TRBD1 identical over 7 bases. The CDR3 sequence is 16 residues long. Germline V gives CDR1 SNHLY, CDR2 FYNNEI. Germline trimming cut 8 bases from V and 9 bases from J; bases unmatched to any gene: 19. The CDR3 is CASYPNDRVEEGEQFF. In nucleotides, the CDR3 is TGTGCCAGCTACCCAAATGACAGGGTAGAAGAGGGTGAGCAGTTCTTC. The complete variable domain, with remaining parts taken from reference TRBV2 and TRBJ2-1, reads EPEVTQTPSHQVTQMGQEVILRCVPISNHLYFYWYRQILGQKVEFLVSFYNNEISEKSEIFDDQFSVERPDGSNFTLKIRSTKLEDSAMYFCASYPNDRVEEGEQFFGPGTRLTVL.